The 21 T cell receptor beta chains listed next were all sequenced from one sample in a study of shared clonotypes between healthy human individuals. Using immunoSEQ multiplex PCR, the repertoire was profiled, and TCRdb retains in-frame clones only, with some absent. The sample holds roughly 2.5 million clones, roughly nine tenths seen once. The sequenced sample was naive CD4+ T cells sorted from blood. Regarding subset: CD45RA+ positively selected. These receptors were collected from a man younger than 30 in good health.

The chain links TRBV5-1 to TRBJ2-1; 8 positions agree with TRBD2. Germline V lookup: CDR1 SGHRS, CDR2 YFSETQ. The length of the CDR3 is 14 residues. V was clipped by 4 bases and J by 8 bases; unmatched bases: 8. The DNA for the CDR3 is TGCGCCAGCAGCCCATCCACGGGAGGGGATGAGCAGTTCTTC. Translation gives CASSPSTGGDEQFF.

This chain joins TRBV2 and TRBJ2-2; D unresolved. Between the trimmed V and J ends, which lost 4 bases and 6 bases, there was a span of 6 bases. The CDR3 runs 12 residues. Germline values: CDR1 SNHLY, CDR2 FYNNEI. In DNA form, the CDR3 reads TGTGCCAGCAGTGTGCCCCCCGGGGAGCTGTTTTTT. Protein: CASSVPPGELFF.

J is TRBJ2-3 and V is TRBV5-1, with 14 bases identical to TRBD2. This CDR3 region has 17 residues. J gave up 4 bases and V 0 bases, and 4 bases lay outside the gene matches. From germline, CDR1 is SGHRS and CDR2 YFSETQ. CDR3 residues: CASSLETSGRAADTQYF. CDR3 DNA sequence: TGCGCCAGCAGCTTGGAGACTAGCGGGAGGGCCGCAGATACGCAGTATTTT.

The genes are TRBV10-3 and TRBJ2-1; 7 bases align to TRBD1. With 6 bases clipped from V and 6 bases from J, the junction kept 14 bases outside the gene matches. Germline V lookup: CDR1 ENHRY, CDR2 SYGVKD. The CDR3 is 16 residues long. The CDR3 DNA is TGTGCCATCAGAACCGGACAGGAGAATCCATTCAATGAGCAGTTCTTC. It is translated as CAIRTGQENPFNEQFF.

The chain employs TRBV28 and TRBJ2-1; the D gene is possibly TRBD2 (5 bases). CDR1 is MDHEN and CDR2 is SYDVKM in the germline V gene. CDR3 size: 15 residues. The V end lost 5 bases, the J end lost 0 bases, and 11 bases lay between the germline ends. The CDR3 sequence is CASSRGESSYNEQFF. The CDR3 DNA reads TGTGCCAGCAGTCGTGGGGAGAGCTCCTACAATGAGCAGTTCTTC.

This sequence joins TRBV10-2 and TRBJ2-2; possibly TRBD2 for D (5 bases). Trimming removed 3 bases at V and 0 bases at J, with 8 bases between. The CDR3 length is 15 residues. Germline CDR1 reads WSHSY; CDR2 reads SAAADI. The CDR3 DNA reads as TGCGCCAGCAGTGACCCCGGGGCGAACACCGGGGAGCTGTTTTTT. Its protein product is CASSDPGANTGELFF.

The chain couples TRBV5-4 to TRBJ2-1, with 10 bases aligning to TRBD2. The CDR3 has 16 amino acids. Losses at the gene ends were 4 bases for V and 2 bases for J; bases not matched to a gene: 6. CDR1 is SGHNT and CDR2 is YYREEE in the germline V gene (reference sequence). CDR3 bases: TGTGCCAGCAGCAACGGACTAGCGGAGGCCTACAATGAGCAGTTCTTC. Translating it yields CASSNGLAEAYNEQFF.

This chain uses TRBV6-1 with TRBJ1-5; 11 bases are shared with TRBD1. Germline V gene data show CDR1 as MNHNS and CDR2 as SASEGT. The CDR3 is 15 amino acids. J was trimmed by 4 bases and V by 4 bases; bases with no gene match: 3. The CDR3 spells CASSGDRGFNQPQHF. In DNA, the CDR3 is TGTGCCAGCAGTGGGGACAGGGGGTTTAATCAGCCCCAGCATTTT.

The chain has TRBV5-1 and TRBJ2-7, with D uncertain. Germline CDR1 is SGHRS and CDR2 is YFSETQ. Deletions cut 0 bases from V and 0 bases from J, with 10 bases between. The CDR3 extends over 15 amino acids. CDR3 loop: CASSLGVSSSYEQYF. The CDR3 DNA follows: TGCGCCAGCAGCTTGGGAGTTAGCAGCTCCTACGAGCAGTACTTC.

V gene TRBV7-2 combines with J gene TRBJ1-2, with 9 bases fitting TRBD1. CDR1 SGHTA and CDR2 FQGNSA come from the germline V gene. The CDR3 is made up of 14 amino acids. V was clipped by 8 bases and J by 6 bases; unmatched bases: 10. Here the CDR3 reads CASGLSGTGNGYTF. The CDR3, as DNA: TGTGCCAGCGGGCTTTCCGGGACAGGGAATGGCTACACCTTC.

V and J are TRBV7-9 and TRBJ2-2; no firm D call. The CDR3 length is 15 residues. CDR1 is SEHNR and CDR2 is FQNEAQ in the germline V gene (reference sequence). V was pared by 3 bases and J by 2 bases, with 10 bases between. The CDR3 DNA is TGTGCCAGCAGCTTTCCAACCCTTAACACCGGGGAGCTGTTTTTT. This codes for CASSFPTLNTGELFF.

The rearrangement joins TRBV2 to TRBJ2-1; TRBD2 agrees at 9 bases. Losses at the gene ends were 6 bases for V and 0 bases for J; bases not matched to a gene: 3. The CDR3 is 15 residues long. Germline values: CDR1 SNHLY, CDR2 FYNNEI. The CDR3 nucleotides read TGTGCCAGCAGGGGACTAGCCTTCTCCTACAATGAGCAGTTCTTC. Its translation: CASRGLAFSYNEQFF.

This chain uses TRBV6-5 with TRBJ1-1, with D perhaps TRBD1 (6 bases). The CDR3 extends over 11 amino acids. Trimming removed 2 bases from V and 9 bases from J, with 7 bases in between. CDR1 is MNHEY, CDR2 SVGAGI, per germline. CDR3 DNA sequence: TGTGCCAGCAGTTACGGACAGAAAGCTTTCTTT. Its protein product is CASSYGQKAFF.

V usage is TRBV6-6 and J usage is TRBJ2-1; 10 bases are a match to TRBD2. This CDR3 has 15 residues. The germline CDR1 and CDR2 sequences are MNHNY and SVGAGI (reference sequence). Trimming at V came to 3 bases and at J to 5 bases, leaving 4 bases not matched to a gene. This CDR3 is CASSYLLAGHNEQFF. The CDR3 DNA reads TGTGCCAGCAGTTATCTACTAGCGGGACACAATGAGCAGTTCTTC.

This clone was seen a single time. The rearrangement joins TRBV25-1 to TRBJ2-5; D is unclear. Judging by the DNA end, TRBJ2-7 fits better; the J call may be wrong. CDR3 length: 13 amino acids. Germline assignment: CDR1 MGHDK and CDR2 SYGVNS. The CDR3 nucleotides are TGTGCCAGCAGTGAATCGCTCACCTACGAGCAGTACTTC. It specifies CASSESLTYEQYF.

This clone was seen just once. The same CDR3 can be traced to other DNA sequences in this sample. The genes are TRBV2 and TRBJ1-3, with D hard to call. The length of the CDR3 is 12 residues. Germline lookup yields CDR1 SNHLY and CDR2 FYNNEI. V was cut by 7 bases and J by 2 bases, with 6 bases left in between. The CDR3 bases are TGTGCCAGCAAGGGAGCTGGAAACACCATATATTTT. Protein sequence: CASKGAGNTIYF.

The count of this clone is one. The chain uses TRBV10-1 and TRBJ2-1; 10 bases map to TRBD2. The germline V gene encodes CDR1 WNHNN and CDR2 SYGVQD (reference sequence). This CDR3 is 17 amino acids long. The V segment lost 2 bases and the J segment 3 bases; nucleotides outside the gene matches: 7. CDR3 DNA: TGCGCCAGCAGTGAGGGGGCTAGCGGGAGCGTCTACAATGAGCAGTTCTTC. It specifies CASSEGASGSVYNEQFF.

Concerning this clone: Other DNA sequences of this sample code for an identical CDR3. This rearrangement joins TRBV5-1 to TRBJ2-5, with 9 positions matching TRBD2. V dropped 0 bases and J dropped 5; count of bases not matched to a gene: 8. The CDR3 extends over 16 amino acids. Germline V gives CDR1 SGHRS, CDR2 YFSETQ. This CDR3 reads CASSLGASGKGETQYF. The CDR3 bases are TGCGCCAGCAGCTTGGGGGCTAGCGGGAAGGGGGAGACCCAGTACTTC.

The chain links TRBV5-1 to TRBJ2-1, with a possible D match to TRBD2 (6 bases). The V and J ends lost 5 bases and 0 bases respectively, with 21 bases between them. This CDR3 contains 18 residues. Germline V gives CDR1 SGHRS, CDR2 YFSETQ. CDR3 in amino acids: CASSRKPGGASSYNEQFF. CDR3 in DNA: TGCGCCAGCAGTCGCAAACCCGGGGGTGCCAGCTCCTACAATGAGCAGTTCTTC. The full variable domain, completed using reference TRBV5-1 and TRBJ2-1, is KAGVTQTPRYLIKTRGQQVTLSCSPISGHRSVSWYQQTPGQGLQFLFEYFSETQRNKGNFPGRFSGRQFSNSRSEMNVSTLELGDSALYLCASSRKPGGASSYNEQFFGPGTRLTVL.

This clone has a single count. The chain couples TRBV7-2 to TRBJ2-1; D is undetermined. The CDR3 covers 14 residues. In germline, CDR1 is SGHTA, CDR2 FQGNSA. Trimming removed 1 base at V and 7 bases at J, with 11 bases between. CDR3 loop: CASSLGTASNEQFF. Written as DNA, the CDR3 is TGTGCCAGCAGCTTAGGGACCGCGAGTAATGAGCAGTTCTTC.

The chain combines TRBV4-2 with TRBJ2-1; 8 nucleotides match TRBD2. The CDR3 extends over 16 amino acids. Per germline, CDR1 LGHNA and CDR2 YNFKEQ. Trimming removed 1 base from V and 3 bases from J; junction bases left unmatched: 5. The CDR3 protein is CASSQAGLGGYNEQFF. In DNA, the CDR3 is TGTGCCAGCAGCCAAGCGGGACTAGGAGGCTACAATGAGCAGTTCTTC.